This T cell receptor beta chain is from a study of T cells after yellow fever vaccination. Whole-study findings and limits: There was a small share of clonotypes that showed up in both the CD4 and CD8 compartments.

To note about this clonotype: Its specificity is unknown.

The CDR3 length is 15 residues. Germline loops: CDR1 SEHNR, CDR2 FQNEAQ (reference sequence). V gave up 4 bases and J gave up 7 bases; unmatched junction bases: 7. TCRdb used MiXCR to reprocess the 5' RACE reads, holding one entry per CDR3 protein. The sample has 400,000 or so distinct CDR3 sequences, around 10% seen once. The sequencing used PBMCs, collected on the day of the first yellow fever vaccination. The chain links TRBV7-9 to TRBJ1-4, with 9 bases matching TRBD1. The clonotype was recovered from a young man who received the YFV17D yellow fever vaccine. CDR3 in DNA: TGTGCCAGCAGCTATGGAACAGGGGGCGGTGAAAAACTGTTTTTT. It translates to CASSYGTGGGEKLFF.